This is a list of T cell receptor beta chains from one sample in a study of blood T cell repertoires in COVID-19. Produced via immunoSEQ multiplex PCR; TCRdb's table is partial and in-frame only. This table has 100,000 to 120,000 clones, approximately 80% appearing once. What was sequenced was peripheral blood. The receptors come from a woman in her fifties or sixties with acute or convalescent COVID-19. The CDR3 runs from the conserved cysteine through the conserved F or W.

>TRBV5-6
CASSSTRWGQNYGYTF
>TRBV7-3
CASSPKSGGTQYF
>TRBV29-1
CSVPGLADYEQYF
>TRBV27
CASSLSPQGFHEQYF
>TRBV19
CASSIDLGGGQPQHF
>TRBV11-2
CASSLDLGGYNYGYTF
>TRBV9
CASSTHLRADTQYF
>TRBV10-3
CAISDPRAGESTEAFF
>TRBV5-4
CASRMGSEPGGGYTF
>TRBV6-5
CASSYGWGGMFF
>TRBV28
CASRARDYGYTF
>TRBV5-4
CASSPGGAGLTDTQYF
>TRBV5-4
CASSLTTGAFHYGYTF
>TRBV5-1
CASTGEGITDTQYF
>TRBV28
CASSLSGTGDTEAFF
>TRBV7-9
CASSPKGQKTHNEQFF
>TRBV5-5
CASSLGQGLSYEQYF
>TRBV5-4
CASAGGTLSYNEQFF
>TRBV7-2
CASSLASDRVAGYTF
>TRBV11-2
CASSLEGSQPQHF
>TRBV10-3
CAISSGLAGVDTQYF
>TRBV30
CAWRGLAGPPREQFF
>TRBV30
CAWTGRGNEKLFF
>TRBV19
CASSVGPQGYSPLHF
>TRBV30
CAWSVIGVYGYTF
>TRBV4-3
CASSLDLSGRSYEQYF
>TRBV12-3/TRBV12-4
CASTTGHQSGYTF
>TRBV7-9
CASSLIIGQAGNTIYF
>TRBV11-3
CASSLEGTGVGVDTEAFF
>TRBV19
CASSTRDTARILSNQPQHF
>TRBV23-1
CASSQSTDRDEKLFF
>TRBV2
CASRDTLSGANVLTF
>TRBV6-5
CASGLDITDTQYF
>TRBV7-3
CASSPHAGLDTEAFF
>TRBV18
CASSPPRGRGGTEAFF
>TRBV11-2
CASSLGLAGLADTQYF